This T cell receptor (beta chain) came from a study of T cell responses to AZD1222 COVID-19 vaccine. Study conclusions and caveats: Two AZD1222 doses significantly raised spike-specific TCR breadth and depth over controls.

To note about this clone: Its cognate antigen is unknown.

Sequencing was performed with immunoSEQ multiplex PCR; in TCRdb, only in-frame clones are kept and a portion is missing. In all, the sample yields 150,000 or so clones. The TCR was taken from an adult in good health. The sequenced sample consisted of peripheral blood.

CDR3 region: CASSRTDGTSYTF. The CDR3 nucleotides are TGTGCCAGCAGTCGGACGGACGGGACCAGCTACACCTTC. V usage is TRBV12-3 or TRBV12-4 and J usage is TRBJ1-2, with D possibly TRBD1 on 5 matching bases. V lost 5 bases to trimming and J lost 9 bases, with 16 bases between them. The CDR3 runs to 13 residues.